This T cell receptor (beta chain) is drawn from a study of T cells after yellow fever vaccination. Study results and limitations: Detected again after the booster were most primary-vaccination clones, at approximately 95% CD4 and 88% CD8. The CD4 and CD8 compartments had a small share of their clonotypes in common.

The CDR3 runs 12 residues. The V end lost 5 bases, the J end lost 8 bases, and 12 bases lay between the germline ends. Germline CDR1 SEHNR, CDR2 FQNEAQ (reference sequence). This clonotype was seen only a few times. The antigen is not known. UMIs were added to TCR cDNA along with a universal primer site when it was made by 5'RACE template switching. TCRdb reanalysed the 5' RACE reads using MiXCR and keeps one entry per CDR3 protein. The table shows a few hundred thousand distinct CDR3 sequences, with about 6.2% occurring only once. The receptor was derived from a man aged 25-45 years who received the YFV17D yellow fever vaccine. The chain combines TRBV7-9 with TRBJ1-2; no definite D call. Sequenced material: PBMCs, taken 5 days after the yellow fever booster vaccination. The CDR3: CASSQMGYGYTF. The CDR3 DNA sequence: TGTGCCAGCAGCCAGATGGGGTACGGCTACACCTTC.